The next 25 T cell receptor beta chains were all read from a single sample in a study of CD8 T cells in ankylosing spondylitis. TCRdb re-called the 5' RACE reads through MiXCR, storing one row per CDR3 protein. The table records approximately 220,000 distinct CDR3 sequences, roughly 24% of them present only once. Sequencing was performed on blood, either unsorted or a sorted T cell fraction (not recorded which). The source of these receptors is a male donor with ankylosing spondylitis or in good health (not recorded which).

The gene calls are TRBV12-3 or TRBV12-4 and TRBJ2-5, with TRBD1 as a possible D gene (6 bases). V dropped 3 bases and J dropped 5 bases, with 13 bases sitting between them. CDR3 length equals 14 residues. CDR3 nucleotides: TGTGCCAGCAGTTTTCAGGGGCCGGATGAGACCCAGTACTTC. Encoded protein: CASSFQGPDETQYF.

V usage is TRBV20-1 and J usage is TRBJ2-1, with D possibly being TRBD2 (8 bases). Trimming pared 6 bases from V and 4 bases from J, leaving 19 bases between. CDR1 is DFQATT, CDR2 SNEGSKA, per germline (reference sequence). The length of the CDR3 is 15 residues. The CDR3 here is CSANLIAGQYNEQFF. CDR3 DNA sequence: TGCAGTGCCAACTTAATAGCGGGACAGTACAATGAGCAGTTCTTC.

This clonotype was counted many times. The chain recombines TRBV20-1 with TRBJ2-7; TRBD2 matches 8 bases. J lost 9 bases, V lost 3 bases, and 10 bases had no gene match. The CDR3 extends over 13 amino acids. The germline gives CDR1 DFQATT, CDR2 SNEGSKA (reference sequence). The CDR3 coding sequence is TGCAGTGCTAGGACTAGCGCCAGTTTTGGGCAGTACTTC. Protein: CSARTSASFGQYF.

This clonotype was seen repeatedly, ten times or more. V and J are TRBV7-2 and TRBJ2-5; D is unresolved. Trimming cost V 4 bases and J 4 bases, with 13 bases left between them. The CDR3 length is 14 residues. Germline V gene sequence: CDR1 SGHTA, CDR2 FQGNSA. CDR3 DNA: TGTGCCAGCAGCTCGATGGGTGGAGTAGAGACCCAGTACTTC. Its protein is CASSSMGGVETQYF.

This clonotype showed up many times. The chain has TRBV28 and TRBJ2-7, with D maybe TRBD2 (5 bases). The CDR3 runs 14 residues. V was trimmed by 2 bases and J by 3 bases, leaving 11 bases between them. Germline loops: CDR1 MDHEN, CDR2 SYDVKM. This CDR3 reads CASSLGGRDYEQYF. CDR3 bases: TGTGCCAGCAGTTTAGGAGGACGGGACTACGAGCAGTACTTC.

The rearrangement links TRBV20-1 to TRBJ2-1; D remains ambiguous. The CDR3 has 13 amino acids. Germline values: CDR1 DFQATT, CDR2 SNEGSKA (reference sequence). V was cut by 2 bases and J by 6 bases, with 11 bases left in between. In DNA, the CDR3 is TGCAGTGCTAGAAGGACCTCCGGCAATGAGCAGTTCTTC. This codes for CSARRTSGNEQFF.

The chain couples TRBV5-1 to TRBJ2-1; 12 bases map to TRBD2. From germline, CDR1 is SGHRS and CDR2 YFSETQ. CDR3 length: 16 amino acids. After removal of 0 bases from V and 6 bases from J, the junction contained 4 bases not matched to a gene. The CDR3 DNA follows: TGCGCCAGCAGCTTGGGGGGACTAGCGGGTGTCAATGAGCAGTTCTTC. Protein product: CASSLGGLAGVNEQFF.

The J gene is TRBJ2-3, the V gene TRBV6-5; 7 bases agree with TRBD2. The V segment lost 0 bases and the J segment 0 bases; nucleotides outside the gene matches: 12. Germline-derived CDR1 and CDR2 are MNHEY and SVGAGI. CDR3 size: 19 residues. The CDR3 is CASSYSIWASGTSTDTQYF. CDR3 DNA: TGTGCCAGCAGTTACTCGATTTGGGCTAGCGGAACTAGCACAGATACGCAGTATTTT.

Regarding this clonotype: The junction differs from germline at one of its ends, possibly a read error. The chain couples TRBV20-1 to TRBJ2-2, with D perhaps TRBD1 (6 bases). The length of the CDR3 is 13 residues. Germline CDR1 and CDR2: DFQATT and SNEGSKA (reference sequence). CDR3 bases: TGCAGTGCTAGAGATAACAGGGCCGGGGAGCTGTTATTT. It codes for CSARDNRAGELLF.

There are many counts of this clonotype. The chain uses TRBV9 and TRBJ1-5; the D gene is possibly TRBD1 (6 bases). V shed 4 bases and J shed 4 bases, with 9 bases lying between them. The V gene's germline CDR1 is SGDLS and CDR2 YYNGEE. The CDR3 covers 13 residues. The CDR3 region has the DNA TGTGCCAGCAGCCCAACAGGGAATCAGCCCCAGCATTTT. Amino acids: CASSPTGNQPQHF.

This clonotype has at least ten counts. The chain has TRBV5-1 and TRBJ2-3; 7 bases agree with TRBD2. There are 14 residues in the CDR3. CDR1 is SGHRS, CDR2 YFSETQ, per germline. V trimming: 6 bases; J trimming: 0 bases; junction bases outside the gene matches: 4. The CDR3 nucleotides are TGCGCCAGCATGCTAGCGGAGAGCACAGATACGCAGTATTTT. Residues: CASMLAESTDTQYF.

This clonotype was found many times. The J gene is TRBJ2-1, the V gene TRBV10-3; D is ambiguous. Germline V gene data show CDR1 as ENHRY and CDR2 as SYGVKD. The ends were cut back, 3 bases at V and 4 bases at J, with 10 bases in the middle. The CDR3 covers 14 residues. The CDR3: CAISESDGYNEQFF. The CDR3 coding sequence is TGTGCCATCAGTGAATCAGACGGATACAATGAGCAGTTCTTC.

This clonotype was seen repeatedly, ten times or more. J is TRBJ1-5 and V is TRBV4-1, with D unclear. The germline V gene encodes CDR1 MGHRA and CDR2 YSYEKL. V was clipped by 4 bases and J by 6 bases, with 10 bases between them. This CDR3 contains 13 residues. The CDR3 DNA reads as TGCGCCAGCAGCCCCACCCCATCTCAGCCCCAGCATTTT. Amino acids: CASSPTPSQPQHF.

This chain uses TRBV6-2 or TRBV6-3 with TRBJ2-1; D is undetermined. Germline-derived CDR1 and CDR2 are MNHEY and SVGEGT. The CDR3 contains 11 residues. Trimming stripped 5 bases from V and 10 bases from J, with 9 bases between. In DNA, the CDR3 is TGTGCCAGCAGTCCGCGCCTAGAGCAGTTCTTC. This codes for CASSPRLEQFF.

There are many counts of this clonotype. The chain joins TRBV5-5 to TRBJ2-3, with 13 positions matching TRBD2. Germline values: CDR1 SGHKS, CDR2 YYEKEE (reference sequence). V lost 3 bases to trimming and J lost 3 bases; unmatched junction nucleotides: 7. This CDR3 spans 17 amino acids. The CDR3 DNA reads TGTGCCAGCAGCTCTACTTCGGGACTAGCGGGAACAGATACGCAGTATTTT. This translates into CASSSTSGLAGTDTQYF.

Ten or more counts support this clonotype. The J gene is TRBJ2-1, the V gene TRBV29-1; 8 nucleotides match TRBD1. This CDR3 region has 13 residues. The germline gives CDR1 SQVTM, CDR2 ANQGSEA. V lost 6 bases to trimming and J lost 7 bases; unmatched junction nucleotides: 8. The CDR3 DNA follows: TGCAGCGTCCGAGGACAGGGACGGAATGAGCAGTTCTTC. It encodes CSVRGQGRNEQFF.

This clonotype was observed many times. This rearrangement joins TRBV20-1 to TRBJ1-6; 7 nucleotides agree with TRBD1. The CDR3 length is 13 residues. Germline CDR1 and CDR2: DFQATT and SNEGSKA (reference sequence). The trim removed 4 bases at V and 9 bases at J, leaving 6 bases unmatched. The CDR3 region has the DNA TGCAGTGCTAAAGGGACAGCGCGTTCACCCCTCCACTTT. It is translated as CSAKGTARSPLHF.

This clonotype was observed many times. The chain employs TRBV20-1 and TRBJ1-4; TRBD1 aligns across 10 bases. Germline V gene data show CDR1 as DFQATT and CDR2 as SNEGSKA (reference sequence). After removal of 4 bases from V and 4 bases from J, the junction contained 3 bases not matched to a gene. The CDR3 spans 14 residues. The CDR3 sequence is CSATRDRGNEKLFF. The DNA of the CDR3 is TGCAGTGCTACCCGGGACAGGGGTAATGAAAAACTGTTTTTT.

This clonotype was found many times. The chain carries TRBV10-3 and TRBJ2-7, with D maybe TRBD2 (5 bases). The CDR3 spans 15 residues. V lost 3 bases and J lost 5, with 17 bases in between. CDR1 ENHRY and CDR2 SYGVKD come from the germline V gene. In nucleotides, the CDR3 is TGTGCCATCAGTGAAGTGGTGAGGGCCGGCAACGAGCAGTACTTC. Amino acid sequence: CAISEVVRAGNEQYF.

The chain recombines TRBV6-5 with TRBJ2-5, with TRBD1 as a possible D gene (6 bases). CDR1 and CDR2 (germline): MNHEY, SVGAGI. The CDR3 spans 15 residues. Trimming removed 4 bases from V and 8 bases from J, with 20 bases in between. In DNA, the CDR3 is TGTGCCAGCAGTTTAAACCGGGACCCACAGGGCACCCAGTACTTC. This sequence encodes CASSLNRDPQGTQYF.

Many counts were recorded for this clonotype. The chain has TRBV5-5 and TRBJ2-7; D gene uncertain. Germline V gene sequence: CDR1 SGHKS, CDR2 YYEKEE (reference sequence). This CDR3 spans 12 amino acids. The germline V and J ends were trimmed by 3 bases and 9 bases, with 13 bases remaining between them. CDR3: CASSSTDLGQYF. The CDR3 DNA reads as TGTGCCAGCAGCTCGACTGACTTGGGGCAGTACTTC.

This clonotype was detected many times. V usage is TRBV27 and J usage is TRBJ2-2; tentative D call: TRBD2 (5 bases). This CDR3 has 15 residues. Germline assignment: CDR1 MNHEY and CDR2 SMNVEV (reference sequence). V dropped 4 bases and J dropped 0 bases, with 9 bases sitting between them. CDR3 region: CASSSWGANTGELFF. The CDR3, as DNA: TGTGCCAGCAGTTCTTGGGGAGCGAACACCGGGGAGCTGTTTTTT.

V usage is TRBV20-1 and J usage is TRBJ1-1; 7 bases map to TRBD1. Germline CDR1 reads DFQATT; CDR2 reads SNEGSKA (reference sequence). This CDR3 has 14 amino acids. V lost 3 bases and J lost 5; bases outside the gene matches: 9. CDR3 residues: CSARTGKVGTEAFF. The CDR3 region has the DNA TGCAGTGCTAGGACAGGGAAGGTAGGGACTGAAGCTTTCTTT.

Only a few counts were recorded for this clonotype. The chain's CDR3 is CSVSHTEAFF. As DNA, the CDR3 is TGCAGCGTCTCGCACACTGAAGCTTTCTTT. This rearrangement joins TRBV29-1 to TRBJ1-1; no reliable D call. The germline V and J ends were trimmed by 6 bases and 3 bases, with 5 bases remaining between them. The germline CDR1 and CDR2 sequences are SQVTM and ANQGSEA. The CDR3 sequence is 10 residues long.

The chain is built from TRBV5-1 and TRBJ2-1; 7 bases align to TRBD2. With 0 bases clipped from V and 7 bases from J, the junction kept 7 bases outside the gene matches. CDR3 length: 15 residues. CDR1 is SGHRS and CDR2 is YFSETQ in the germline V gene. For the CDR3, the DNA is TGCGCCAGCAGCTTGGGGACTAGTGACACTAATGAGCAGTTCTTC. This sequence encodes CASSLGTSDTNEQFF.